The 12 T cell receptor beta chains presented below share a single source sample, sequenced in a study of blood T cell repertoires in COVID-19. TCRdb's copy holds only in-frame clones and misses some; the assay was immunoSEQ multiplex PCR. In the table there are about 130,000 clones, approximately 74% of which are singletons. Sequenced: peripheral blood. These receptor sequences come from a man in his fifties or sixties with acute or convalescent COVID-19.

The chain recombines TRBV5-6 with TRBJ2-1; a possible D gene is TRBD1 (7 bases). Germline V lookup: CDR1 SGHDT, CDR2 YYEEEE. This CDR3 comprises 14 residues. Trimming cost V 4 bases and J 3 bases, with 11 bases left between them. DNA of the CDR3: TGTGCCAGCAGCGCGGGACAGTTCTACAATGAGCAGTTCTTC. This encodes CASSAGQFYNEQFF. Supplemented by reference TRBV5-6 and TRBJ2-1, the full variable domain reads DAGVTQSPTHLIKTRGQQVTLRCSPKSGHDTVSWYQQALGQGPQFIFQYYEEEERQRGNFPDRFSGHQFPNYSSELNVNALLLGDSALYLCASSAGQFYNEQFFGPGTRLTVL.

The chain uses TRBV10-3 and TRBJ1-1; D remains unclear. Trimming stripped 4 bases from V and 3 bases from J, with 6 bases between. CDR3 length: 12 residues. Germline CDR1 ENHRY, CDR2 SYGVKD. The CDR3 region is CAISAPDTEAFF. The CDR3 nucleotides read TGTGCCATCAGTGCTCCTGACACTGAAGCTTTCTTT.

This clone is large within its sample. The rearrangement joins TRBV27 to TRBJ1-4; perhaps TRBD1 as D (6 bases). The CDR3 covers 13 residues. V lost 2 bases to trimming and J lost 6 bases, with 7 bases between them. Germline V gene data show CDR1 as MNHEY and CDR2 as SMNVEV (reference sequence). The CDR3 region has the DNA TGTGCCAGCAGTTTAAACAGGGATGAAAAACTGTTTTTT. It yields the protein CASSLNRDEKLFF.

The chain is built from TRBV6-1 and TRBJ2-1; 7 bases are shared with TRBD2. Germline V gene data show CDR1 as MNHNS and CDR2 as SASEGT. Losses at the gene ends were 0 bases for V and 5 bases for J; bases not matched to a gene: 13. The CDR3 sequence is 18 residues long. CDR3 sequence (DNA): TGTGCCAGCAGTGAAGCAACCGTCGGGGGAGGGTATAACAATGAGCAGTTCTTC. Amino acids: CASSEATVGGGYNNEQFF.

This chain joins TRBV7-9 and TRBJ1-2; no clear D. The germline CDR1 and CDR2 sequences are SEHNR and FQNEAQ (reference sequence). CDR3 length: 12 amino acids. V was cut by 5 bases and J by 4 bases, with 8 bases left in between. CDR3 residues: CASSARSYGYTF. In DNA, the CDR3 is TGTGCCAGCAGCGCACGGAGCTATGGCTACACCTTC. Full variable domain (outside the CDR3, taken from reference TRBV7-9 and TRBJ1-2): DTGVSQNPRHKITKRGQNVTFRCDPISEHNRLYWYRQTLGQGPEFLTYFQNEAQLEKSRLLSDRFSAERPKGSFSTLEIQRTEQGDSAMYLCASSARSYGYTFGSGTRLTVV.

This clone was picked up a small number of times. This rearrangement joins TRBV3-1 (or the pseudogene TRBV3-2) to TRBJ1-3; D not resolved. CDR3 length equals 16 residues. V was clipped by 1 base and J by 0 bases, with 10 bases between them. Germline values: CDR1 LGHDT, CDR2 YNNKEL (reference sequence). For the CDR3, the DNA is TGTGCCAGCAGCCAAGGCCCCACCTACTCTGGAAACACCATATATTTT. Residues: CASSQGPTYSGNTIYF.

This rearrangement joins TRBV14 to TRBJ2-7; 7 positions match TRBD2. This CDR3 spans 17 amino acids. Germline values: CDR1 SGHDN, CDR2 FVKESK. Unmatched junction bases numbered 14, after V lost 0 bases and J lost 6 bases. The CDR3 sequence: CASSQDGTSVGLAEQYF. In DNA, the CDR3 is TGTGCCAGCAGCCAAGATGGCACTAGCGTCGGCCTTGCCGAGCAGTACTTC.

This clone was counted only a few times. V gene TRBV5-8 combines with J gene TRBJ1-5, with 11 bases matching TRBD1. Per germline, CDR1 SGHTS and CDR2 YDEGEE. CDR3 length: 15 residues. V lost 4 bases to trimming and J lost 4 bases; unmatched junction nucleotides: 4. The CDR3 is CASSADRGPNQPQHF. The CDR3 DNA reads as TGTGCCAGCAGCGCGGACAGGGGGCCTAATCAGCCCCAGCATTTT.

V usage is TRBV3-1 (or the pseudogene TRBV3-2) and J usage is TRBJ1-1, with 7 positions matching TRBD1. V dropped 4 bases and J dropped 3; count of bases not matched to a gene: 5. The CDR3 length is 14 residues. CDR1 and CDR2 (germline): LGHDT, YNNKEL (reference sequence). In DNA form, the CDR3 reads TGTGCCAGCAGCCGCCGGGACAGATACACTGAAGCTTTCTTT. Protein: CASSRRDRYTEAFF.

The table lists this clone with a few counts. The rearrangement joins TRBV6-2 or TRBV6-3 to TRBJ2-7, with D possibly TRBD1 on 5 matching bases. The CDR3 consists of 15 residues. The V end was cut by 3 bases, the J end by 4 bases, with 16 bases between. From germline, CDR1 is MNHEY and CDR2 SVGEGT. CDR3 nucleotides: TGTGCCAGCAGTTATCGTCAGGGTGGCGATTACGAGCAGTACTTC. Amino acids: CASSYRQGGDYEQYF.

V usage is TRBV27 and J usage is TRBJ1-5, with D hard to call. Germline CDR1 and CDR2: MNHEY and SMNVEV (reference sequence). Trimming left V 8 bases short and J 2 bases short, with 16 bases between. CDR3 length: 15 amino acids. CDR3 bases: TGTGCCAGCTCATCCGGCGGACTGGGCAATCAGCCCCAGCATTTT. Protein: CASSSGGLGNQPQHF.

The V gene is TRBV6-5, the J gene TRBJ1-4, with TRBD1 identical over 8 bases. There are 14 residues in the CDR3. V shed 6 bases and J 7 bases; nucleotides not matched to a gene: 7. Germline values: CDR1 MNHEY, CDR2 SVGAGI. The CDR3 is CASSRDRGGEKLFF. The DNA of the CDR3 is TGTGCCAGCAGCAGAGACAGGGGCGGTGAAAAACTGTTTTTT.